The clone carrying this T cell receptor beta chain was counted between two and nine times. This specimen comes from a study of blood T cell repertoires in COVID-19. Background on the study: Whether acute or convalescent, the COVID-19 samples came from the United States, Italy and Spain. Sample material is recorded as cDNA or gDNA derived from T cells, B-cell-depleted T cells, or PBMCs.

Some clones are missing from TCRdb's copy, which holds only in-frame ones; the method was immunoSEQ multiplex PCR. Of roughly 250,000 clones in the sample, around 87% were seen once. Germline V lookup: CDR1 LGHNA, CDR2 YNFKEQ. The CDR3 totals 15 residues. Losses at the gene ends were 0 bases for V and 6 bases for J; bases not matched to a gene: 1. The clonotype was recovered from a woman between 45 and 65 years old who had recovered from COVID-19. The rearrangement uses TRBV4-2 and TRBJ2-2, with 10 bases fitting TRBD2. Sequencing used PBMCs or T cells enriched from blood (not recorded which). This CDR3 is CASSQEAGGPGELFF. Written as DNA, the CDR3 is TGTGCCAGCAGCCAAGAAGCGGGAGGGCCCGGGGAGCTGTTTTTT.